This T cell receptor (beta chain) was observed in a study of cytomegalovirus exposure and HLA in healthy donors (TCRdb year 2017). Regarding the complete study: An earlier analysis of approximately 600 of the donors reported about 250 Gb of sequence data and 117 million unique TCR beta sequences from some 180 million T cells. An early release that covered fewer than 750 HLA-typed donors contained around 330 gigabases of sequencing data and 65 million to 100 million unique TCR sequences. Among the approximately 430 genotyped donors, 81% belonged to the genetic ancestry cluster associated with self-reported Caucasian donors. The aim of the study was to test whether cataloging public T cell receptors could identify signatures of past pathogen exposure. The study profiled the T cell repertoires of 500 to 800 subjects by immunosequencing and related them to cytomegalovirus serostatus. A separate validation cohort of roughly 130 different subjects was used in addition to the roughly 670-subject first cohort. To predict cytomegalovirus infection status, the study brought together high-throughput TCR immunosequencing, statistical association of individual TCRs with disease status, and machine learning. A later analysis re-examined previously published TCR beta repertoires from around 670 donors and added high-resolution HLA genotyping to investigate patterns of TCR occurrence. Rather than using new phenotypic data, the later analysis identified candidate immune exposures from TCR beta sequences and from how often those sequences occurred across donors. In an earlier analysis of roughly 600 of the donors, high-throughput TCR beta sequencing was used to judge whether each TCR beta V gene segment behaved as functional or pseudogenic. Donor age, sex, ethnicity and CMV serostatus were collected together with the repertoire data. Genome-wide SNP genotypes for about 55% of the roughly 670 donors were used in a later genetic analysis, which treated that subset as a discovery cohort. Every discovery cohort repertoire had been produced on one sequencing platform. HLA typing covered class I and class II loci at four-digit resolution. The number of typed donors differed by locus: about 620-630 for A, B, C, DRB1 and DQB1; 500 to 550 for DQA1; some 590 for DPA1; and 450 to 480 for DPB1. Roughly 5 DR-DQ haplotypes were handled as single units for association and clustering because linkage in the cohort was strong. On average, around 230,000 unique TCR beta nucleotide sequences were sequenced per donor among a few hundred genotyped donors of the cohort, with roughly 18% of those sequences being non-productive.

Libraries came from the immunoSEQ multiplex PCR assay. A mixture of 60 forward primers for TCR Vbeta segments and 13 reverse primers for TCR Jbeta segments was used in the multiplex PCR. A multiplex PCR assay on genomic DNA amplified the CDR3 region of rearranged TCR beta genes. On the Illumina HiSeq System, the amplified TCR beta libraries were sequenced as 87-base-pair reads. Per the original workflow: In a later analysis, some 80 million unique TCR beta chains were counted across the approximately 640 repertoires, and roughly 10 million of these chains were shared by at least two donors. To remove PCR and sequencing errors, raw reads were error-corrected and collapsed into unique sequences using a nearest-neighbor algorithm that merged closely related sequences. CDR3 sequences were aligned to IMGT reference sequences to assign V, D and J gene segments. For a sequence to be retained, at least a six-nucleotide match to both a V gene segment and a J gene segment was required. A rearrangement was called productive if the CDR3 had no stop codons and remained in frame with V and J, and every other rearrangement was called non-productive. Following IMGT convention, CDR3 was defined as the stretch from the second conserved V-encoded cysteine to the conserved J-encoded phenylalanine. The earlier analysis of some 550 of the donors excluded any sequence lacking an unambiguous match to a single V gene segment. In an earlier analysis of 587 of the donors, a V segment was called functional when productive rearrangements were above 56.7%, and segregating when the standard deviation between donors exceeded 5%. A statistical classification framework was developed to diagnose cytomegalovirus status using the catalog of TCR beta chain sequences. In a later analysis, V and J genes were assigned by comparing TCR nucleotide sequences against IMGT/GENE-DB human TR gene sequences. The TCRdist pipeline was used in a later analysis to assign CDR3 sequences and most-parsimonious VDJ recombination scenarios. In a later analysis, every TCR beta chain was defined by the combination of its CDR3 amino acid sequence and its V-gene family, and reads without a unique V-gene family were dropped. A later analysis removed 592 highly shared, low-generation-probability nucleotide sequences to deal with suspected cross-contamination and a sequencing artifact. In a later analysis, a clonal expansion index for each public chain was calculated from normalized within-repertoire ranks of inferred template counts. Generation probabilities in a later analysis came from a VDJ recombination model fitted to out-of-frame rearrangements, and those results were checked against IGoR. In a later analysis, TCR-TCR, TCR-HLA and TCR-CMV co-occurrence was scored with hypergeometric tests, and a repertoire-size bias correction was applied to TCR pairs. A later analysis estimated false discovery rates by permuting HLA or CMV assignments 20 times. In a later analysis, co-occurring TCRs were grouped with DBSCAN, and TCRdist sequence similarity was added when clustering was performed within HLA-allele-positive subsets. Co-occurrence clustering excluded repertoires with fewer than 30,000 or more than 120,000 public chains, plus five with anomalous nucleotide sharing. The clones in this table, taken by TCRdb from immuneACCESS, are in-frame only. Not every clone is retained; where verified, under half of the shortfall comes from an unresolved V gene, and the cause of the rest is unknown. V and J calls and clone size follow that table, whereas D and trimming were derived from the DNA. The sample yields about 160,000 clones; around 88% were counted once. The top ten hold approximately 2% of the sample.

The cohort was made up of around 720 healthy bone marrow donors. Cohort members were all nominally healthy when sampled, although unrecorded immune exposures were likely present. The donor tested CMV seronegative, placing the donor among the 350 to 400 seronegative members of the cohort. A peripheral blood sample was collected from each donor, and TCR beta sequencing was performed on peripheral blood mononuclear cells. The Qiagen DNeasy Blood Extraction Kit was used to extract genomic DNA from the blood cell samples. This clone has a single count. The antigen this receptor binds is unknown. One base away there is no much larger clone; base qualities are not given. What the research found in general, with its limitations: Because counts were too low, around 18 rarely observed V segments, including chromosome 9 orphons, were left out of the earlier analysis of approximately 500 of the donors. Roughly uniform sequencing depth across donors was assumed in presence/absence analyses, although this assumption may not hold. Assigning TCR associations to individual alleles was difficult when HLA alleles, especially DR and DQ, strongly co-occurred. In the study, approximately 160 TCR beta chains were listed as associated with cytomegalovirus. In a later analysis, TCR association rates were found to vary across HLA loci, with the most associated TCRs seen for DRB1 alleles and the fewest for HLA-C alleles. An earlier analysis of around 500 of the donors showed that most TCR beta V segments appeared in productive rearrangements either about 87% or about 30% of the time, which broadly matched IMGT annotations. For the cohort, immune exposure information was limited to CMV serostatus. A further reported finding was that TCR beta sequences accurately predicted the HLA-A and HLA-B alleles for most subjects in the first cohort. Most TCR sequences were observed very rarely across donors, whereas some public TCRs were present in many individuals. In this cohort, only TCR beta chains were sequenced, and detectable features were limited by the absence of alpha or paired-chain data. The sequencing pipeline was judged likely to have produced a cluster of highly shared sequence variants as a technical artifact. Compared with equally common non-associated chains, HLA-associated TCR beta chains in a later analysis were more clonally expanded and had lower generation probabilities. Compared with the roughly 700-donor mean, donors in an Asian-associated ancestry cluster had fewer N-insertions in productive TCRs, according to a later genetic analysis. In vitro tests confirmed that a few of the cytomegalovirus-associated TCR beta chains recognize cytomegalovirus antigens. Cytomegalovirus status was reported to be diagnosed by the classifier with high specificity and sensitivity in both the original and validation cohorts. According to a later analysis, most CMV-associated TCR beta chains appeared to be HLA-restricted, and the HLA associations seemed to be driven largely by CMV exposure. An association between a missense DCLRE1C variant and V-gene and J-gene trimming of TCR beta chains was found in a later genetic analysis and replicated in an independent cohort. Because HLA typing was unavailable for some donors at each locus, only the typed subset was used in association tests. It was suggested by the authors that the approach could potentially be generalized to other disease states and immunological phenotypes. Linkage disequilibrium might explain the correlated functional status among segregating V segments, but an unknown experimental factor could not be excluded. At a false discovery rate of 0.05, a later analysis linked approximately 18,000 TCR beta sequences to specific HLA alleles. In a later analysis, several top co-occurrence clusters were reported to appear linked to parvovirus B19, influenza, CMV and Epstein-Barr virus.

The source is a woman aged 18-35 years in good health and CMV-seronegative. The sequencing input was PBMCs.

The CDR3 has the sequence CASSEAFLMGALSSGELFF. The DNA is as follows: TGTGCCAGCAGTGAAGCCTTCTTGATGGGGGCATTAAGTTCCGGGGAGCTGTTTTTT. Recombination connected TRBV6-1 to TRBJ2-2; a weak D assignment points to TRBD1 (6 bases agree). V was cut back by 0 bases and J by 6 bases, leaving a gap of 23 bases between them. There are 19 amino acids in the CDR3, from cysteine to phenylalanine inclusive. This entry keeps only the CDR3 DNA: 57 bases, framed from base 1. Based on the germline V gene, the CDR1 and CDR2 sequences are MNHNS and SASEGT.